The clone carrying this T cell receptor beta chain appeared a few times. These data belong to a study of T cell responses to AZD1222 COVID-19 vaccine. In germline, CDR1 is SGDLS, CDR2 YYNGEE. The V end was cut by 4 bases, the J end by 7 bases, with 17 bases between. The CDR3 runs 15 residues. Profiling relied on immunoSEQ multiplex PCR, and the TCRdb table lists in-frame clones only, not all of them. This sample has 160,000 or so clones, with 85% to 90% found just once. It was second doses at about 4 or about 12 weeks that were pooled. The chain is built from TRBV9 and TRBJ1-4; possible D gene TRBD1, 6 bases. The input for sequencing was peripheral blood, taken 28 days after the second AZD1222 dose. This clonotype was sampled from an adult who received the AZD1222 COVID-19 vaccine. The CDR3, as DNA: TGTGCCAGCAGCCCCTCAGGGGATAAGCGTGAAAAACTGTTTTTT. Translating gives CASSPSGDKREKLFF. Looking up the rest from reference TRBV9 and TRBJ1-4 gives the full variable domain: DSGVTQTPKHLITATGQRVTLRCSPRSGDLSVYWYQQSLDQGLQFLIQYYNGEERAKGNILERFSAQQFPDLHSELNLSSLELGDSALYFCASSPSGDKREKLFFGSGTQLSVL.